This T cell receptor beta chain was observed in a study of T cells after yellow fever vaccination. General study points: A small share of clonotypes appeared in both CD4 and CD8 compartments. Re-detected after boosting: most primary clones, 96% of CD4 and less than 90% of CD8.

CDR1 is MNHEY, CDR2 SVGAGI, per germline. V was cut by 4 bases and J by 1 base, with 8 bases left in between. The CDR3 totals 14 residues. This clonotype has just a few counts. Antigen specificity is unknown. Universal primer sites and UMIs were introduced during 5'RACE template-switching synthesis of TCR cDNA. TCRdb analysed the 5' RACE reads with MiXCR anew, one entry per CDR3 protein. Among about 120,000 distinct CDR3 sequences listed, roughly 15% were seen once. The TCR originated in a man younger than 35 who received the YFV17D yellow fever vaccine. The J gene is TRBJ2-1, the V gene TRBV6-5; the D gene is possibly TRBD2 (5 bases). Sequenced here: CD8+ T cells sorted from PBMCs, sampled 5 days after the yellow fever booster vaccination. CDR3 in amino acids: CASSSEGSYNEQFF. The CDR3 DNA reads as TGTGCCAGCAGTTCCGAGGGATCCTACAATGAGCAGTTCTTC.